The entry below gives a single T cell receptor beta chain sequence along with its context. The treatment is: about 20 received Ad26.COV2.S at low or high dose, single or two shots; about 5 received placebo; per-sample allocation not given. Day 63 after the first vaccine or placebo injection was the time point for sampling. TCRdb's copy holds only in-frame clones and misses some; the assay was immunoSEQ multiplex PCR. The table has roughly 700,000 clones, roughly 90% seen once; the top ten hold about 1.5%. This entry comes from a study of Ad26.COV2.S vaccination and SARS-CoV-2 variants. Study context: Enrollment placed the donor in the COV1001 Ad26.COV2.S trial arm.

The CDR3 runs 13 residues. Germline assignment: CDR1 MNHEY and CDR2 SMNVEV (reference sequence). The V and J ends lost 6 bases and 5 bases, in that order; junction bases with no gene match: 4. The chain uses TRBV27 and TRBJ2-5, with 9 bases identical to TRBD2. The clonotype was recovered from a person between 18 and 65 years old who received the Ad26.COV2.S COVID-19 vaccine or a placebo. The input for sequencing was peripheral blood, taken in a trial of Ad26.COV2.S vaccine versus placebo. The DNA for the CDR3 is TGTGCCAGCAGCGGGACTAGCTGGGAGACCCAGTACTTC. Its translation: CASSGTSWETQYF.